These 27 T cell receptor beta chains share one sample of origin, sequenced in a study of blood T cell repertoires in COVID-19. Clones were read by immunoSEQ multiplex PCR, and TCRdb kept only the in-frame ones, dropping some. Counted here are some 89,000 clones, approximately 87% occurring once; the ten biggest clones make up less than 20%. The source material was peripheral blood. Receptor source: a human donor in a cohort sampled during active COVID-19.

The V gene is TRBV5-1, the J gene TRBJ2-3, with D maybe TRBD1 (5 bases). The CDR3 extends over 15 amino acids. The germline V gene encodes CDR1 SGHRS and CDR2 YFSETQ. The V end was cut by 3 bases, the J end by 0 bases, with 11 bases between. CDR3 nucleotides: TGCGCCAGCAGCTCGCAGGGTCCTAGCACAGATACGCAGTATTTT. Translated: CASSSQGPSTDTQYF.

In this sample, this clone turned up a few times. The J gene is TRBJ1-1, the V gene TRBV18; TRBD1 aligns across 8 bases. Germline lookup yields CDR1 KGHSH and CDR2 LQKENI. This CDR3 contains 14 residues. V lost 6 bases and J lost 7; bases outside the gene matches: 10. CDR3 in amino acids: CASSSGQGGSEAFF. CDR3 DNA: TGTGCCAGCTCGAGCGGACAGGGAGGGAGTGAAGCTTTCTTT.

This chain links TRBV7-8 with TRBJ2-1; D possibly corresponds to TRBD2 (7 bases). Deletions cut 11 bases from V and 5 bases from J, with 19 bases between. CDR1 and CDR2 from the germline V gene are SGHVS and FQNEAQ. The CDR3 spans 14 residues. The CDR3 here is CAGQGAGANNEQFF. The CDR3 DNA is TGTGCCGGCCAAGGGGCGGGGGCGAACAATGAGCAGTTCTTC. The entire variable domain, with the rest obtained from reference TRBV7-8 and TRBJ2-1, is as follows: GAGVSQSPRYKVAKRGQDVALRCDPISGHVSLFWYQQALGQGPEFLTYFQNEAQLDKSGLPSDRFFAERPEGSVSTLKIQRTQQEDSAVYLCAGQGAGANNEQFFGPGTRLTVL.

The CDR3 sequence: CASSLGDRGQFSGNTIYF. The CDR3 nucleotides read TGTGCCAGCAGTTTGGGTGACAGGGGGCAATTCTCTGGAAACACCATATATTTT. The chain is built from TRBV28 and TRBJ1-3, with 10 bases lining up with TRBD1. This CDR3 has 18 amino acids. The V gene's germline CDR1 is MDHEN and CDR2 SYDVKM. Losses at the gene ends were 3 bases for V and 0 bases for J; bases not matched to a gene: 8.

The chain employs TRBV15 and TRBJ1-1; a weak D match, TRBD1 (6 bases). V shed 0 bases and J shed 0 bases, with 11 bases lying between them. CDR3 length: 16 residues. CDR1 LNHNV and CDR2 YYDKDF come from the germline V gene (reference sequence). This CDR3 is CATSRDPTGMNTEAFF. CDR3 DNA sequence: TGTGCCACCAGCAGAGATCCGACAGGAATGAACACTGAAGCTTTCTTT.

This clone was seen once. The rearrangement links TRBV27 to TRBJ2-7, with D perhaps matching TRBD1 (7 bases). Germline values: CDR1 MNHEY, CDR2 SMNVEV (reference sequence). Trimming removed 5 bases from V and 3 bases from J, with 17 bases in between. The CDR3 runs to 15 residues. The CDR3 is CASSQNRGGFYEQYF. The CDR3 DNA reads TGTGCCAGCAGTCAAAACAGGGGAGGCTTCTACGAGCAGTACTTC.

Written as DNA, the CDR3 is TGTGCCAGCAGCCCCATTTGGGGCGGGACCTACGAGCAGTACTTC. It codes for CASSPIWGGTYEQYF. The gene calls are TRBV25-1 and TRBJ2-7, with D tentatively TRBD2 (6 bases). Germline assignment: CDR1 MGHDK and CDR2 SYGVNS. This CDR3 region has 15 residues. V lost 6 bases and J lost 2, with 17 bases in between.

This chain uses TRBV7-3 with TRBJ1-1; no clear D gene. This CDR3 comprises 13 residues. Trimming removed 0 bases from V and 9 bases from J, with 11 bases in between. CDR1 is SGHTA, CDR2 FQGTGA, per germline. CDR3 sequence: CASSLTGRDQAFF. Here the CDR3 DNA reads TGTGCCAGCAGCTTAACAGGGAGGGATCAAGCTTTCTTT.

The gene calls are TRBV28 and TRBJ1-4; 7 bases agree with TRBD1. Germline V lookup: CDR1 MDHEN, CDR2 SYDVKM. The CDR3 covers 14 residues. With V trimmed by 4 bases and J by 5 bases, 4 bases remained unmatched. The CDR3: CASSSVDRNEKLFF. For the CDR3, the DNA is TGTGCCAGCAGTTCCGTGGACAGGAATGAAAAACTGTTTTTT.

The rearrangement links TRBV27 to TRBJ1-4, with D tentatively TRBD1 (5 bases). The CDR3 has 19 residues. CDR1 and CDR2 (germline): MNHEY, SMNVEV (reference sequence). Trimming left V 8 bases short and J 4 bases short, with 29 bases between. CDR3 residues: CASGRKNTTPGGGNEKLFF. In DNA form, the CDR3 reads TGTGCCAGCGGTAGGAAAAACACCACTCCGGGGGGTGGTAATGAAAAACTGTTTTTT.

The chain links TRBV5-6 to TRBJ2-1, with D perhaps TRBD2 (5 bases). CDR3 size: 16 residues. The V and J ends lost 0 bases and 6 bases respectively, with 16 bases between them. CDR1 is SGHDT, CDR2 YYEEEE, per germline. The CDR3, as DNA: TGTGCCAGCAGCTTGGATGCTAGCTTTACTGCCAATGAGCAGTTCTTC. This encodes CASSLDASFTANEQFF.

V is TRBV21-1 and J is TRBJ2-3; TRBD2, the table's D call, lacks a check against the DNA. TRBV21-1 is a listed pseudogene. The CDR3 has 13 residues. The CDR3: CASSSRVTDTQYF. The CDR3 coding sequence is TGTGCCAGCAGCTCGCGGGTCACAGATACGCAGTATTTT.

The sample holds a few counts of this clone. This rearrangement joins TRBV19 to TRBJ2-1; 9 bases match TRBD1. This CDR3 has 15 amino acids. CDR1 is LNHDA, CDR2 SQIVND, per germline (reference sequence). V lost 8 bases to trimming and J lost 4 bases; unmatched junction nucleotides: 9. This chain's CDR3 is CASGVSGQGYNEQFF. The CDR3 DNA follows: TGTGCCAGTGGGGTCTCCGGACAGGGGTACAATGAGCAGTTCTTC.

This chain uses TRBV6-6 with TRBJ2-1; 12 bases map to TRBD2. Trimming removed 6 bases from V and 10 bases from J; junction bases left unmatched: 13. The length of the CDR3 is 16 residues. Per the germline V gene, CDR1 is MNHNY and CDR2 is SVGAGI (reference sequence). CDR3 sequence: CASSQPLAGGRVEQFF. In DNA form, the CDR3 reads TGTGCCAGCAGCCAACCCCTAGCGGGAGGGAGGGTCGAGCAGTTCTTC.

The chain employs TRBV5-4 and TRBJ2-3; possibly TRBD1 for D (6 bases). Trimming left V 4 bases short and J 1 base short, with 19 bases between. The CDR3 length is 17 residues. Germline loops: CDR1 SGHNT, CDR2 YYREEE (reference sequence). The CDR3 sequence: CASSPWGKGVGTDTQYF. CDR3 DNA: TGTGCCAGCAGCCCCTGGGGAAAGGGGGTTGGCACAGATACGCAGTATTTT.

The rearrangement uses TRBV6-1 and TRBJ1-2, with unresolved D. The CDR3 contains 12 residues. Germline values: CDR1 MNHNS, CDR2 SASEGT. Trimming removed 2 bases from V and 8 bases from J, with 9 bases in between. In nucleotides, the CDR3 is TGTGCCAGCAGTGAAAGGACTGGGGGCTACACCTTC. It codes for CASSERTGGYTF.

This chain connects TRBV30 to TRBJ1-5; no clear D. Per the germline V gene, CDR1 is GTSNPN and CDR2 is SVGIG (reference sequence). The germline V and J ends were trimmed by 2 bases and 4 bases, with 18 bases remaining between them. The CDR3 consists of 16 residues. The CDR3 sequence: CAWSLAGPQGNQPQHF. The CDR3 DNA follows: TGTGCCTGGAGTCTGGCTGGGCCCCAAGGAAATCAGCCCCAGCATTTT. The variable domain in full, completed from reference TRBV30 and TRBJ1-5, reads SQTIHQWPATLVQPVGSPLSLECTVEGTSNPNLYWYRQAAGRGLQLLFYSVGIGQISSEVPQNLSASRPQDRQFILSSKKLLLSDSGFYLCAWSLAGPQGNQPQHFGDGTRLSIL.

V usage is TRBV5-5 and J usage is TRBJ2-3; the D gene is possibly TRBD1 (6 bases). This CDR3 spans 15 amino acids. Germline lookup yields CDR1 SGHKS and CDR2 YYEKEE (reference sequence). V gave up 0 bases and J gave up 3 bases, with 11 bases separating them. CDR3 nucleotides: TGTGCCAGCAGCTTGGTGGGGGCAGGGACAGATACGCAGTATTTT. This sequence encodes CASSLVGAGTDTQYF. Together with reference TRBV5-5 and TRBJ2-3, the CDR3 gives the full variable domain: DAGVTQSPTHLIKTRGQQVTLRCSPISGHKSVSWYQQVLGQGPQFIFQYYEKEERGRGNFPDRFSARQFPNYSSELNVNALLLGDSALYLCASSLVGAGTDTQYFGPGTRLTVL.

A remark on this clone: In the same sample, other DNA sequences code for this CDR3. The chain is built from TRBV6-5 and TRBJ1-1; weak D call: TRBD1 (5 bases). Germline V gene sequence: CDR1 MNHEY, CDR2 SVGAGI. V was cut by 2 bases and J by 4 bases, with 8 bases left in between. The CDR3 consists of 13 residues. DNA for the CDR3: TGTGCCAGCAGTTACCCCGGGGGCACTGAAGCTTTCTTT. The encoded protein is CASSYPGGTEAFF.

CDR3 in amino acids: CASSIVDRGNYGYTF. CDR3 sequence (DNA): TGTGCCAGCAGCATCGTCGACAGGGGAAACTATGGCTACACCTTC. J is TRBJ1-2 and V is TRBV21-1; the listed D gene, TRBD1, was not tested against the DNA. TRBV21-1 is designated a pseudogene. The CDR3 covers 15 residues.

On this clone: Compared with germline, one end of the junction differs, possibly owing to a read error. J is TRBJ1-2 and V is TRBV28, with a possible D match to TRBD1 (5 bases). Germline loops: CDR1 MDHEN, CDR2 SYDVKM. The CDR3 sequence is 13 residues long. CDR3 DNA: TGTGCCAGCAGTTTGTCAACCGGGACCGGGGGTATCTTC. Its translation is CASSLSTGTGGIF.

This chain connects TRBV5-1 to TRBJ1-6; D may be TRBD1 (5 bases). The CDR3 contains 14 residues. Trimming stripped 0 bases from V and 7 bases from J, with 8 bases between. Germline CDR1 SGHRS, CDR2 YFSETQ. CDR3 nucleotide sequence: TGCGCCAGCAGCTTGGCGCGGGGGAATTCACCCCTCCACTTT. It is translated as CASSLARGNSPLHF.

This chain links TRBV11-2 with TRBJ2-5; D uncertain. V lost 2 bases to trimming and J lost 5 bases, with 12 bases between them. This CDR3 comprises 14 residues. The germline V gene has CDR1 SGHAT and CDR2 FQNNGV. DNA of the CDR3: TGTGCCAGCAGCTTAATTAGTACCAGGGAGACCCAGTACTTC. Its translation is CASSLISTRETQYF.

The chain is built from TRBV5-1 and TRBJ2-7; D is uncertain. The germline CDR1 and CDR2 sequences are SGHRS and YFSETQ. The CDR3 consists of 12 residues. V shed 0 bases and J shed 6 bases, with 7 bases lying between them. CDR3 region: CASSLVSTEQYF. In nucleotides, the CDR3 is TGCGCCAGCAGCTTGGTGAGCACCGAGCAGTACTTC.

V usage is TRBV13 and J usage is TRBJ2-3, with 11 positions matching TRBD2. Germline V gene data show CDR1 as PRHDT and CDR2 as FYEKMQ (reference sequence). The V and J ends lost 5 bases and 2 bases, in that order; junction bases with no gene match: 15. The CDR3 length is 19 residues. CDR3 sequence: CASSGRGASGRWITDTQYF. The CDR3 DNA reads as TGTGCCAGCAGCGGCCGTGGGGCTAGCGGGAGGTGGATCACAGATACGCAGTATTTT.

V is TRBV4-1 and J is TRBJ1-6; no definite D call. From germline, CDR1 is MGHRA and CDR2 YSYEKL. The CDR3 spans 17 residues. V lost 2 bases to trimming and J lost 6 bases, with 17 bases between them. For the CDR3, the DNA is TGCGCCAGCAGCCAAACTGGCCAGATCTCGGGTAATTCACCCCTCCACTTT. Amino acid sequence: CASSQTGQISGNSPLHF.

Only a few counts were recorded for this clone. Germline and junction disagree at one end, which may indicate a read error. The chain is built from TRBV6-2 or TRBV6-3 and TRBJ1-2; D is unclear. This CDR3 has 13 amino acids. Germline values: CDR1 MNHEY, CDR2 SVGEGT. The CDR3 region is CASSPSATAPLAF. The CDR3 DNA follows: TGTGCCAGCAGCCCCAGCGCGACGGCTCCCTTGGCGTTC.